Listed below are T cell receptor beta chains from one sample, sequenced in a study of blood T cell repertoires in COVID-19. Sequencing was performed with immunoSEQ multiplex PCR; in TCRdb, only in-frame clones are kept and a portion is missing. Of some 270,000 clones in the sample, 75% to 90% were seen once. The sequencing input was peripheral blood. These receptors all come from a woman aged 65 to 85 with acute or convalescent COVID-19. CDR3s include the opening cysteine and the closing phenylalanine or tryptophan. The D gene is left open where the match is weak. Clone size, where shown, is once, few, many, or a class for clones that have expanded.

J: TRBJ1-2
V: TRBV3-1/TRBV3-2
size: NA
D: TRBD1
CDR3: CASRDRERGGYTF
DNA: TGTGCCAGCCGGGACAGGGAACGTGGTGGCTACACCTTC

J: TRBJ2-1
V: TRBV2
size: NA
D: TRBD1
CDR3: CASRTDRATYNEQFF
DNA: TGTGCCAGCAGGACCGACAGGGCAACGTACAATGAGCAGTTCTTC

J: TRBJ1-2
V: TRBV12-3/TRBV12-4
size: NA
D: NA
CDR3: CASSPGYGYTF
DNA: TGTGCCAGCAGTCCAGGATATGGCTACACCTTC

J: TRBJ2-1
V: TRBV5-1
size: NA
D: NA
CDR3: CASSHGHLSYNEQFF
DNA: TGCGCCAGCAGCCACGGACACCTTTCCTACAATGAGCAGTTCTTC

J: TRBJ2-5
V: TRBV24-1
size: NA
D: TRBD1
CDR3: CATRTGDQETQYF
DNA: TGTGCCACCAGGACAGGGGACCAAGAGACCCAGTACTTC

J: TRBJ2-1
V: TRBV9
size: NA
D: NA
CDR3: CASSVESLSGNEQFF
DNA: TGTGCCAGCAGCGTAGAATCATTATCAGGAAATGAGCAGTTCTTC

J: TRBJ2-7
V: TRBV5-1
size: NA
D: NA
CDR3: CASSLDGEGVYEQYF
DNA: TGCGCCAGCAGCTTGGATGGGGAAGGGGTCTACGAGCAGTACTTC

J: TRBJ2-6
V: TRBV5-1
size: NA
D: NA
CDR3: CASSLGSRGSSGANVLTF
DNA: TGCGCCAGCAGCTTAGGGTCGCGGGGCAGCTCTGGGGCCAACGTCCTGACTTTC

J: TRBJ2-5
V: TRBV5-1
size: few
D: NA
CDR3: CASSLALVAETQYF
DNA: TGCGCCAGCAGCTTGGCACTAGTGGCGGAGACCCAGTACTTC

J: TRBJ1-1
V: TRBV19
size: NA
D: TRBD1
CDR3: CASSMDEGATEAFF
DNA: TGTGCCAGTAGTATGGATGAGGGGGCCACTGAAGCTTTCTTT

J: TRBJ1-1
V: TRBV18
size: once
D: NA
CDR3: CASSPTVNTEAFF
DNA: TGTGCCAGCTCCCCGACAGTGAACACTGAAGCTTTCTTT

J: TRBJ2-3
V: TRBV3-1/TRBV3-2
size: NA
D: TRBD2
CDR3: CASSQTSGGGTDTQYF
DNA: TGTGCCAGCAGCCAAACATCGGGGGGTGGCACGGATACGCAGTATTTT